Here is one T cell receptor beta chain with its context. Its specificity is unknown. The data are from a study of T cell responses to AZD1222 COVID-19 vaccine. Study summary: Second-dose timings of about 4 or about 12 weeks were pooled. Regarding the study as a whole: Clonal diversity may have been underestimated, and the donors were mostly white British, with more females than males. Just five or six AZD1222 recipients tested seropositive at baseline.

The CDR3 extends over 13 amino acids. Germline CDR1 SQVTM, CDR2 ANQGSEA. The trim removed 6 bases at V and 5 bases at J, leaving 7 bases unmatched. Data came from immunoSEQ multiplex PCR; TCRdb stores just in-frame clones and leaves some out. Here the sample spans about 45,000 clones, around three quarters being singletons. The sequenced sample was peripheral blood, obtained on day 0 of AZD1222 vaccination. This chain connects TRBV29-1 to TRBJ1-2; 9 bases match TRBD1. This receptor was taken from an adult in good health. CDR3 nucleotide sequence: TGCAGCGTCGGACAGGGGAAGGAATATGGCTACACCTTC. Its translation: CSVGQGKEYGYTF.